This is a list of T cell receptor beta chains from one sample in a study of radiation and T cells in renal cell carcinoma. Sequencing was performed with immunoSEQ multiplex PCR; in TCRdb, only in-frame clones are kept and a portion is missing. The data contain approximately 120,000 clones, around 83% of them singletons. The sample here was blood, taken from a patient whose treatment included radiotherapy and nephrectomy. The receptor source for this set is a woman between 55 and 75 years old with renal cell carcinoma. The CDR3 runs from the conserved cysteine through the conserved F or W. The D gene is left open where the match is weak. The listing skips clone size in some rows; elsewhere it reads once, few, many or a size class.

D gene	clone size	V gene	J gene	CDR3 DNA	CDR3 protein
-	once	TRBV5-8	TRBJ1-5	TGTGCCAGCAGCTTGGGGCAGGGAAGCAATCAGCCCCAGCATTTT	CASSLGQGSNQPQHF
TRBD2	once	TRBV9	TRBJ2-7	TGTGCCAGCAGCGTTACAAGCGGGAGTAACTACGAGCAGTACTTC	CASSVTSGSNYEQYF
-	-	TRBV9	TRBJ2-7	TGTGCCAGCAGCGCAAACCCCGGGACGCAGTACGAGCAGTACTTC	CASSANPGTQYEQYF
-	-	TRBV7-2	TRBJ1-4	TGTGCCAGCAGCTTATCAGGGGCAACTAATGAAAAACTGTTTTTT	CASSLSGATNEKLFF
-	-	TRBV29-1	TRBJ2-7	TGCAGCGCCCGAGGGCAGGGGAACTACGAGCAGTACTTC	CSARGQGNYEQYF
-	few	TRBV30	TRBJ1-3	TGTGCCTGGAGTGTAGGGCTGGGTTCTAAAACCTCCTCTGGAAACACCATATATTTT	CAWSVGLGSKTSSGNTIYF
-	-	TRBV7-8	TRBJ2-1	TGTGCCAGCAGCTTTTGGAATGAGGGGAATGAGCAGTTCTTC	CASSFWNEGNEQFF
-	-	TRBV7-9	TRBJ2-7	TGTGCCAGCAGCACATTGGACCACTACGAGCAGTACTTC	CASSTLDHYEQYF
-	-	TRBV4-3	TRBJ1-5	TGCGCCAGTAGCCAAGATCGGAGCAATCAGCCCCAGCATTTT	CASSQDRSNQPQHF
TRBD1	-	TRBV5-4	TRBJ2-7	TGTGCCAGCAGCTTATTCACCGGGACAGGGAACGGCTACGAGCAGTACTTC	CASSLFTGTGNGYEQYF
-	-	TRBV19	TRBJ2-1	TGTGCCAGTAGTATACAGGGAGAAACCTACAATGAGCAGTTCTTC	CASSIQGETYNEQFF
-	-	TRBV7-9	TRBJ2-7	TGTGCCAGCAGCCTTAGATCGGGGATCTACGAGCAGTACTTC	CASSLRSGIYEQYF
-	few	TRBV5-1	TRBJ2-7	TGCGCCAGCAGCTTGGAAGGCAGGGGAGGCGAGCAGTACTTC	CASSLEGRGGEQYF
-	-	TRBV6-1	TRBJ1-2	TGTGCCAGCACCCCAACAAGGGGGGCGAGTGGCTACACCTTC	CASTPTRGASGYTF
-	-	TRBV27	TRBJ2-7	TGTGCCAGCAGAGGGAGGCGGAATCTTGGCGAGCAGTACTTC	CASRGRRNLGEQYF
-	-	TRBV2	TRBJ1-5	TGTGCCAGCAGAGACTTGGATCAGCCCCAGCATTTT	CASRDLDQPQHF
-	-	TRBV6-1	TRBJ1-5	TGTGCCAGCAGTAAATTCGGACAGACAAATCAGCCCCAGCATTTT	CASSKFGQTNQPQHF
TRBD2	once	TRBV6-1	TRBJ2-5	TGTGCCAGCAGTGAATCAACAACTAGCGGGGGGCAAGAGACCCAGTACTTC	CASSESTTSGGQETQYF